This T cell receptor beta chain was sequenced in a study of cytomegalovirus exposure and HLA in healthy donors. This clone has just a few counts. The antigen is unknown. Overall study findings and caveats: The authors confirmed in vitro that a few CMV-associated chains were specific for CMV antigens.

The CDR3 sequence is 15 residues long. Germline CDR1 is MDHEN and CDR2 is SYDVKM. The ends lost 5 bases at V and 4 bases at J; junction bases unmatched: 6. PCR used 60 Vbeta primers and 13 Jbeta primers. As originally analysed: Some 10 million of the 80 million or so unique TCR beta chains counted in a later analysis were shared. Method: immunoSEQ multiplex PCR; TCRdb's copy keeps in-frame clones and lacks some. The V and J calls and the clone size are those of that table, but D and trimming were determined from the DNA. This repertoire shows about 78,000 clones, less than 75% found once; its top ten account for around 5%.

Sequenced: PBMCs. The V gene is TRBV28, the J gene TRBJ2-1; 9 bases map to TRBD1. The TCR comes from a man between 25 and 39 years old in good health and CMV-seropositive. In DNA form, the CDR3 reads TGTGCCAGCAGTCTCTGGACAGGGGAATACAATGAGCAGTTCTTC. It specifies CASSLWTGEYNEQFF.